A few counts support the clone carrying this T cell receptor beta chain. The target antigen is unknown. The entry originates in a study of OX40 agonist ivuxolimab in advanced cancers. General study points: Some of the lowest clonal expansion was seen in partial responders at 0.1-3.0 mg/kg.

The table came from immunoSEQ multiplex PCR; TCRdb's copy has only in-frame clones and leaves some out. The profile shows some 66,000 clones, roughly 76% of them singletons. CDR3 length: 14 residues. V was shortened by 6 bases and J by 4 bases, with 15 bases between the two germline ends. Germline V CDR1 and CDR2: WNHNN, SYGVQD (reference sequence). This chain connects TRBV10-1 to TRBJ2-5, with a tentative D call TRBD1 (5 bases). This receptor was identified in an adult with an advanced solid tumor such as melanoma, head and neck, liver or kidney cancer. The sequenced sample was CD4+ or CD8+ T cells sorted from blood, obtained in a trial of the OX40 agonist ivuxolimab. The CDR3 DNA reads TGCGCCAGCAGCAACTCAGGGTCGGGAGAGACCCAGTACTTC. Its protein product is CASSNSGSGETQYF.